The clone carrying this TCR beta chain was observed a few times. TCRdb redid the calling of the 5' RACE reads with MiXCR, one entry per CDR3 protein. Counted here are over 550,000 distinct CDR3 sequences, roughly 6.6% occurring once; the ten biggest clones make up approximately 1.5%. The data originate from a study of identical twins. This CDR3 is built from 15 residues. V was cut by 2 bases and J by 0 bases, with 10 bases left in between. This sample also appeared in a second study, on yellow fever vaccine responses in identical twins.

Input material: PBMCs. V gene TRBV12-3 or TRBV12-4 combines with J gene TRBJ1-1; the D is unclear. The receptor's source is a woman aged 18-29 years in good health. CDR3: CASSLQRSLNTEAFF. The CDR3 bases are TGTGCCAGCAGTTTACAGAGGTCCCTGAACACTGAAGCTTTCTTT.